These T cell receptor beta chains were read from a single sample in a study of CD8 T cells in ankylosing spondylitis. TCRdb analysed the 5' RACE reads with MiXCR anew, one entry per CDR3 protein. The sample has about 140,000 distinct CDR3 sequences, under 35% seen once. The sample was synovial fluid, either unsorted or a sorted T cell fraction (not recorded which). The receptors here all came from a male donor with ankylosing spondylitis. CDR3s include the opening cysteine and the closing phenylalanine or tryptophan.

TRBV5-1,TRBJ1-4,CASRSTGQENEKLFF
TRBV7-6,TRBJ1-3,CASSLAQGGSGNTIYF
TRBV5-1,TRBJ2-7,CASSLGIVGFSGYEQYF
TRBV9,TRBJ2-3,CASSVLRVLDTQYF
TRBV30,TRBJ1-2,CAWSLIRTGGSYGYTF
TRBV20-1,TRBJ2-1,CSASGLAIEQFF
TRBV20-1,TRBJ2-1,CSATLGNEQFF
TRBV6-1,TRBJ2-5,CASSELAGGLGETQYF
TRBV12-3/TRBV12-4,TRBJ1-5,CASSLQGAQPQHF
TRBV12-3/TRBV12-4,TRBJ1-2,CASSLALGQGSDYGYTF
TRBV5-1,TRBJ2-1,CASVLSSEPHGEQFF
TRBV14,TRBJ1-4,CASSQSEVQRGKLFF
TRBV28,TRBJ2-1,CASRLAGFYNEQFF
TRBV6-1,TRBJ2-2,CASRPTRTGPGELFF
TRBV27,TRBJ1-2,CASSLAPSSSGSDGYTF
TRBV29-1,TRBJ2-7,CSVGSSYEQYF
TRBV12-3/TRBV12-4,TRBJ2-7,CASSRGRKEQYF
TRBV5-1,TRBJ2-1,CASSSGEWSYNEQFF
TRBV10-1,TRBJ1-5,CASGDRDNQPQHF
TRBV4-1,TRBJ2-2,CASSQAPGGATTGELFF
TRBV6-5,TRBJ2-3,CASSYSTSGDGTQYF
TRBV12-3/TRBV12-4,TRBJ1-2,CASSGQQGDGYTF
TRBV7-2,TRBJ2-4,CASSFRGDGDIQYF
TRBV20-1,TRBJ2-3,CSAGGTGRESSDTQYF
TRBV5-1,TRBJ2-1,CASSLRTAGSGGYEQFF
TRBV7-9,TRBJ2-4,CASSFQQGAKNIQYF
TRBV5-1,TRBJ2-2,CASSLLVGSGELFF
TRBV18,TRBJ2-1,CASSGGTSYNEQFF
TRBV30,TRBJ2-7,CAWSGKKPGASEQYF
TRBV12-3/TRBV12-4,TRBJ2-6,CASSLRTGAGGANVLTF
TRBV5-1,TRBJ1-6,CASSLEARGWNSPLHF
TRBV15,TRBJ2-1,CATSSLGQDSYNEQFF
TRBV12-3/TRBV12-4,TRBJ2-3,CASSTRPGLAASSDTQYF
TRBV6-1,TRBJ2-5,CASSTLSQTQYF
TRBV7-8,TRBJ2-1,CASSYLAGVLNEQFF
TRBV5-6,TRBJ2-7,CASSFRDRISYEQYF
TRBV2,TRBJ2-1,CASRRSGTNSYNEQFF
TRBV20-1,TRBJ2-5,CSARDLRRTQYF
TRBV4-3,TRBJ2-7,CASSLTQNSYEQYF
TRBV20-1,TRBJ2-2,CSAPRAGYTGELFF
TRBV3-1,TRBJ2-1,CASSRPAGDEQFF